This TCR beta chain is from a study of CD8 T cells in ankylosing spondylitis. Study-wide findings and caveats: According to the report, clones linked to the disease were significantly enriched in matched synovial fluid samples taken from ankylosing spondylitis patients. One TCR beta motif, made up of about 8 highly homologous variants, appeared characteristic of ankylosing spondylitis blood.

Concerning this clonotype: The antigen remains unidentified. A clone one base away is much larger, so this may be a read error.

A quantitative 5'-RACE method, one with molecular barcodes, was used to make TCR beta libraries. MiXCR, run by TCRdb on the 5' RACE reads, gives a single entry per CDR3 protein. The profile shows around 330,000 distinct CDR3 sequences, about 9.9% of them singletons. Looked up from germline, CDR1 is SGHDN and CDR2 is FVKESK. This CDR3 is built from 16 residues. Sequenced sample: blood, either unsorted or a sorted T cell fraction (not recorded which). This receptor was taken from a female donor with ankylosing spondylitis or in good health (not recorded which). The V call is TRBV14, the J call TRBJ2-3; 9 bases are a match to TRBD1. The chain's CDR3 is CASSHIGTGFTDAQYF. For the CDR3, the DNA is TGTGCCAGCAGCCATATAGGGACAGGGTTCACAGATGCGCAGTATTTT.